The 11 T cell receptor beta chains presented below share a single source sample, sequenced in a study of molecular identifiers for immune sequencing clone quantification. Via MiXCR, TCRdb re-called the PCR reads, giving one row per CDR3 protein. Altogether approximately 630,000 distinct CDR3 sequences are present, 25% being singletons, with the ten largest covering around 0.78%. Material: naive CD8+ T cells from blood, with Jurkat cell RNA spiked in. Subset given: FACS-sorted CD8+CD4-CCR7+CD45RA+ naive T cells. The origin of the receptors is a human donor in good health. Some libraries in this study had Jurkat cell RNA spiked in.

V is TRBV28 and J is TRBJ2-3; possibly TRBD1 for D (6 bases). Germline CDR1 reads MDHEN; CDR2 reads SYDVKM. V lost 6 bases to trimming and J lost 10 bases, with 14 bases between them. The CDR3 totals 12 residues. The CDR3 region has the DNA TGTGCCAGCAGCCCGGACAGCTCGGCGCAGTATTTT. Protein sequence: CASSPDSSAQYF.

This clonotype was recorded many times. The V and J genes are TRBV27 and TRBJ2-5; D remains unclear. Germline V CDR1 and CDR2: MNHEY, SMNVEV (reference sequence). The germline V and J ends were trimmed by 3 bases and 7 bases, with 12 bases remaining between them. The CDR3 length is 13 residues. The CDR3 nucleotides are TGTGCCAGCAGTTTGTCGAAAGACTCGACCCAGTACTTC. Translation gives CASSLSKDSTQYF.

On this clonotype itself: A much larger clone differs from this one at a single base, so this may be a read error. The chain is built from TRBV30 and TRBJ1-1, with D possibly being TRBD1 (5 bases). Germline CDR1 is GTSNPN and CDR2 is SVGIG (reference sequence). The CDR3 consists of 15 residues. CDR3: CAWSLGATTNTEASF. The DNA for the CDR3 is TGTGCCTGGAGTCTCGGGGCCACCACCAACACTGAAGCTTCCTTT.

A few counts support this clonotype. The rearrangement joins TRBV3-1 to TRBJ2-7; tentative D call: TRBD1 (5 bases). V was cut by 4 bases and J by 1 base, with 14 bases left in between. This CDR3 has 15 residues. From germline, CDR1 is LGHDT and CDR2 YNNKEL (reference sequence). CDR3 bases: TGTGCCAGCAGCCCCCGGGTGAAGGGGTCCTACGAGCAGTACTTC. Translating gives CASSPRVKGSYEQYF.

V usage is TRBV28 and J usage is TRBJ2-7, with D tentatively TRBD1 (6 bases). V was shortened by 6 bases and J by 1 base, with 10 bases between the two germline ends. The CDR3 consists of 13 residues. From germline, CDR1 is MDHEN and CDR2 SYDVKM. This CDR3 is CASRIGTSYEQYF. Written as DNA, the CDR3 is TGTGCCAGCAGGATCGGGACATCCTACGAGCAGTACTTC.

This clonotype was seen only a few times. This sequence joins TRBV6-2 or TRBV6-3 and TRBJ2-5, with D possibly called TRBD1 or TRBD2 (5 bases each). Germline V gene sequence: CDR1 MNHEY, CDR2 SVGEGT. The CDR3 has 15 residues. Trimming cost V 2 bases and J 2 bases, with 12 bases left between them. The CDR3 protein is CASSYTIGAQETQYF. The CDR3 nucleotides are TGTGCCAGCAGTTACACCATCGGGGCTCAAGAGACCCAGTACTTC.

About this clonotype itself: One end of the junction does not line up with germline, which may come from a read error. J is TRBJ2-3 and V is TRBV5-1; a possible D gene is TRBD2 (6 bases). This CDR3 contains 17 residues. CDR1 SGHRS and CDR2 YFSETQ come from the germline V gene. The CDR3 DNA reads TGCGCCAGCCAACCTGGAGTCGACAAAACTAGCACAGGTACGCAGTGTTTT. Encoded protein: CASQPGVDKTSTGTQCF.

Worth noting for this clonotype: A much larger clone lies one base from this, so it may be a read error. The CDR3 does not close with the conserved phenylalanine or tryptophan, likely indicating a read error. The chain couples TRBV11-2 to TRBJ2-1; D gene uncertain. Trimming stripped 4 bases from V and 8 bases from J, with 9 bases between. This CDR3 has 12 residues. The germline V gene encodes CDR1 SGHAT and CDR2 FQNNGV. CDR3 bases: TGTGCCAGCAGCTCCCTAGTCGATGAGCAGTTCATC. It encodes CASSSLVDEQFI.

This chain uses TRBV20-1 with TRBJ2-5; D possibly corresponds to TRBD1 (6 bases). Germline V gene data show CDR1 as DFQATT and CDR2 as SNEGSKA (reference sequence). The V gene lost 3 bases and the J gene lost 5 bases, with 13 bases spanning the gap. This CDR3 has 13 amino acids. CDR3: CSARGASFETQYF. The CDR3, as DNA: TGCAGTGCTAGGGGGGCTAGTTTTGAGACCCAGTACTTC.

This clonotype has only a few counts. The chain is built from TRBV7-3 and TRBJ2-1; 7 bases are a match to TRBD2. The V segment lost 2 bases and the J segment 2 bases; nucleotides outside the gene matches: 3. This CDR3 has 15 amino acids. CDR1 is SGHTA, CDR2 FQGTGA, per germline. CDR3 protein: CASSLAGATYNEQFF. CDR3 DNA sequence: TGTGCCAGCAGCTTAGCGGGAGCGACCTACAATGAGCAGTTCTTC.

In its sample, this clonotype was seen a few times. The V call is TRBV27, the J call TRBJ2-6; no clear D gene. Trimming removed 2 bases from V and 4 bases from J, with 18 bases in between. The CDR3 spans 18 residues. The germline V gene encodes CDR1 MNHEY and CDR2 SMNVEV (reference sequence). The CDR3, as DNA: TGTGCCAGCAGTTTAATAGGCATCGGTAGGGAAGGGGCCAACGTCCTGACTTTC. Protein: CASSLIGIGREGANVLTF.